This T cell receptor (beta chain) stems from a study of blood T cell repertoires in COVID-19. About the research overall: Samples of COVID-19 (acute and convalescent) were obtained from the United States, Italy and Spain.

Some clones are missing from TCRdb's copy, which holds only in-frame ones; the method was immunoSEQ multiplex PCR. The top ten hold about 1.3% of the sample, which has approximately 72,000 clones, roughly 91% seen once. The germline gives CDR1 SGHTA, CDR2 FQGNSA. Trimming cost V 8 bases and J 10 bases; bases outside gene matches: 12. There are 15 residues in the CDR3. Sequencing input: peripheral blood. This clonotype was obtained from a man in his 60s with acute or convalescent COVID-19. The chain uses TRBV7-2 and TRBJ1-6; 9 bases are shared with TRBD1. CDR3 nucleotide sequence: TGTGCCAGCCGTGACAGGGGGAAAGTCTTATCACCCCTCCACTTT. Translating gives CASRDRGKVLSPLHF.